This section outlines one T cell receptor beta chain sequence together with its context. The data originate from a study of blood T cell repertoires in COVID-19. Whole-study context: T cells, B-cell-depleted T cells, or PBMCs supplied cDNA or gDNA.

V trimming: 6 bases; J trimming: 3 bases; junction bases outside the gene matches: 11. Germline CDR1 reads LNHDA; CDR2 reads SQIVND (reference sequence). This CDR3 spans 15 amino acids. Only in-frame clones appear in the TCRdb table, and some are missing; sequencing was by immunoSEQ multiplex PCR. The data show over 150,000 clones, around 82% seen once. The sample was peripheral blood. This clonotype was obtained from a woman over 75 with acute or convalescent COVID-19. The chain is built from TRBV19 and TRBJ2-7; 7 bases agree with TRBD1. The chain's CDR3 is CASRPEDRLLYEQYF. CDR3 coding DNA: TGTGCCAGTAGACCCGAGGACAGGCTACTCTACGAGCAGTACTTC.